These 5 T cell receptor beta chains came from one sample sequenced in a study of blood T cell repertoires in COVID-19. Measured with immunoSEQ multiplex PCR; TCRdb has only the in-frame clones, and not every one. The table lists tens of thousands of clones, approximately 80% of them singletons. Material for sequencing was peripheral blood. The receptors stem from a man aged 65-85 years with active or convalescent COVID-19.

The gene calls are TRBV29-1 and TRBJ2-5, with 10 bases fitting TRBD2. V gave up 5 bases and J gave up 3 bases; unmatched junction bases: 6. The CDR3 covers 14 residues. The germline V gene encodes CDR1 SQVTM and CDR2 ANQGSEA. This chain's CDR3 is CSVQRGGQKETQYF. CDR3 nucleotides: TGCAGCGTTCAGCGGGGGGGACAGAAAGAGACCCAGTACTTC. Full variable domain (outside the CDR3, taken from reference TRBV29-1 and TRBJ2-5): SAVISQKPSRDICQRGTSLTIQCQVDSQVTMMFWYRQQPGQSLTLIATANQGSEATYESGFVIDKFPISRPNLTFSTLTVSNMSPEDSSIYLCSVQRGGQKETQYFGPGTRLLVL.

The rearrangement uses TRBV5-1 and TRBJ2-5; no definite D call. The CDR3 is 12 residues long. V lost 4 bases and J 7 bases, leaving 11 bases between the germline ends. Germline loops: CDR1 SGHRS, CDR2 YFSETQ. CDR3 region: CASSGDRWTQYF. The CDR3 DNA is TGCGCCAGCAGCGGAGACCGCTGGACCCAGTACTTC.

This sequence joins TRBV12-2 and TRBJ2-5; TRBD2, the table's D call, was not compared with the DNA. TRBV12-2 is flagged as a pseudogene. The CDR3 is made up of 16 amino acids. CDR3 DNA: TGTGCAAGTCGCTTCTGGACTAGCGGGGGGCAAGAGACCCAGTACTTC. The encoded protein is CASRFWTSGGQETQYF.

The chain joins TRBV7-6 to TRBJ1-2, with a weak D call TRBD1 (6 bases). The CDR3 runs 13 residues. CDR1 and CDR2 (germline): SGHVS, FNYEAQ. V lost 1 base and J 3 bases, leaving 6 bases between the germline ends. CDR3: CASSLDRDYGYTF. The DNA for the CDR3 is TGTGCCAGCAGCTTAGACAGGGACTATGGCTACACCTTC.

The V and J genes are TRBV28 and TRBJ1-2; a possible D gene is TRBD1 (6 bases). This CDR3 comprises 13 residues. The ends were cut back, 6 bases at V and 10 bases at J, with 18 bases in the middle. Germline lookup yields CDR1 MDHEN and CDR2 SYDVKM. The CDR3: CASSRTALLVYTF. The CDR3 bases are TGTGCCAGCAGCCGGACAGCCCTTTTAGTCTACACCTTC.